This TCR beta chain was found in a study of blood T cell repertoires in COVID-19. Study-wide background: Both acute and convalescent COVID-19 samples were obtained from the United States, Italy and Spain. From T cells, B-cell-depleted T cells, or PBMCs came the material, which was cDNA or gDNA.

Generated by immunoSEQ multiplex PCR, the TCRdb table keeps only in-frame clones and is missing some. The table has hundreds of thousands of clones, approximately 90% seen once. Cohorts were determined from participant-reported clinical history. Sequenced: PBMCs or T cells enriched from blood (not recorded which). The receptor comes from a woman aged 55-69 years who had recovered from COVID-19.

The CDR3 protein is CASSLKQGAYEQYF. CDR3 bases: TGCGCCAGCAGCTTGAAACAGGGGGCCTACGAGCAGTACTTC. The V call is TRBV5-1, the J call TRBJ2-7; 8 nucleotides align to TRBD1. The CDR3 runs 14 residues. The V gene end was trimmed by 1 base and the J gene end by 2 bases; junction bases not matched to a gene: 2. The germline CDR1 and CDR2 sequences are SGHRS and YFSETQ.